The 21 T cell receptor beta chains in this list originate from one sample, sequenced in a study of cytomegalovirus exposure and HLA in healthy donors. This PCR relied on a set of 60 Vbeta primers and 13 Jbeta primers. The assay was immunoSEQ multiplex PCR, and TCRdb's table has in-frame clones only and misses some. Altogether 12,000 to 15,000 clones are present, around 60% being singletons, with the ten largest covering approximately 19%. The sample was PBMCs. The receptors here all came from a woman between 50 and 59 years old in good health and CMV-seropositive.

This chain uses TRBV7-2 with TRBJ1-3; D gene uncertain. The CDR3 totals 15 residues. V gave up 5 bases and J gave up 0 bases, with 11 bases separating them. Germline assignment: CDR1 SGHTA and CDR2 FQGNSA. CDR3 nucleotide sequence: TGTGCCAGCAGCCCCCGAGTGAGCTCTGGAAACACCATATATTTT. Amino acid sequence: CASSPRVSSGNTIYF.

In its sample, this clone is medium-sized. This rearrangement joins TRBV29-1 to TRBJ2-7; perhaps TRBD1 as D (6 bases). CDR3 length: 12 residues. V lost 5 bases and J lost 3, with 11 bases in between. Germline V gives CDR1 SQVTM, CDR2 ANQGSEA. CDR3 amino acids: CSVIDRHYEQYF. Here the CDR3 DNA reads TGCAGCGTTATAGACAGGCACTACGAGCAGTACTTC.

The V call is TRBV10-1, the J call TRBJ2-3; D gene ambiguous. Germline V gene lookup returns CDR1 WNHNN and CDR2 SYGVQD (reference sequence). V dropped 4 bases and J dropped 6 bases, with 11 bases sitting between them. There are 13 residues in the CDR3. In nucleotides, the CDR3 is TGCGCCAGCAGTGTCTCCCCCCTGGATACGCAGTATTTT. This translates into CASSVSPLDTQYF.

The gene calls are TRBV7-2 and TRBJ1-2, with D unresolved. The CDR3 is made up of 16 amino acids. The V and J ends lost 1 base and 0 bases respectively, with 12 bases between them. Per the germline V gene, CDR1 is SGHTA and CDR2 is FQGNSA. Here the CDR3 reads CASSLVVGSTNYGYTF. The DNA for the CDR3 is TGTGCCAGCAGCTTAGTTGTCGGGAGCACTAACTATGGCTACACCTTC.

This chain links TRBV4-2 with TRBJ1-4, with unresolved D. The CDR3 runs 16 residues. V was shortened by 1 base and J by 0 bases, with 9 bases between the two germline ends. Germline V CDR1 and CDR2: LGHNA, YNFKEQ. The CDR3 loop is CASSQAVLATNEKLFF. CDR3 in DNA: TGTGCCAGCAGCCAAGCGGTACTTGCAACTAATGAAAAACTGTTTTTT.

V and J are TRBV14 and TRBJ1-5; no clear D. The length of the CDR3 is 13 residues. The germline CDR1 and CDR2 sequences are SGHDN and FVKESK. Trimming took 4 bases from V and 5 from J, leaving 9 bases between them. The CDR3 bases are TGTGCCAGCAGCCGACATGAAGATCAGCCCCAGCATTTT. Residues: CASSRHEDQPQHF.

This chain links TRBV7-2 with TRBJ1-5, with D perhaps TRBD1 (5 bases). Trimming removed 5 bases at V and 7 bases at J, with 12 bases between. The CDR3 covers 13 residues. Germline CDR1 is SGHTA and CDR2 is FQGNSA. The CDR3 reads CASSARGGQPQHF. CDR3 nucleotides: TGTGCCAGCAGCGCAAGGGGAGGCCAGCCCCAGCATTTT.

J is TRBJ2-1 and V is TRBV7-8; a possible D gene is TRBD2 (5 bases). Trimming took off 0 bases at V and 4 bases at J, with 7 bases between the two ends. CDR3 length equals 14 residues. Germline CDR1 reads SGHVS; CDR2 reads FQNEAQ. The CDR3 sequence: CASSLAGEYNEQFF. DNA for the CDR3: TGTGCCAGCAGCTTAGCGGGAGAATACAATGAGCAGTTCTTC.

By proportion, this clone is medium-sized. As DNA, the CDR3 is TGTGCCAGCAGCTTGGCGGCCTACGAGCAGTACTTC. Residues: CASSLAAYEQYF. The chain links TRBV7-8 to TRBJ2-7; D uncertain. V lost 3 bases and J lost 2, with 5 bases in between. The length of the CDR3 is 12 residues. Germline V CDR1 and CDR2: SGHVS, FQNEAQ.

This chain connects TRBV10-3 to TRBJ2-7, with 9 bases identical to TRBD2. Germline CDR1 is ENHRY and CDR2 is SYGVKD. The CDR3 is 16 amino acids. Trimming cost V 5 bases and J 3 bases; bases outside gene matches: 11. The CDR3: CAISPRGGREVYEQYF. In nucleotides, the CDR3 is TGTGCCATCAGTCCGCGGGGCGGGAGGGAGGTCTACGAGCAGTACTTC.

This clone was observed a handful of times. This chain connects TRBV29-1 to TRBJ1-5, with a tentative D call TRBD1 (6 bases). The germline V and J ends were trimmed by 4 bases and 6 bases, with 13 bases remaining between them. The CDR3 is 13 residues long. Germline V gives CDR1 SQVTM, CDR2 ANQGSEA. CDR3 sequence: CSVGVGAGQPQHF. CDR3 DNA sequence: TGCAGCGTTGGCGTGGGGGCGGGTCAGCCCCAGCATTTT.

The chain has TRBV29-1 and TRBJ2-3; 9 bases map to TRBD2. This CDR3 region has 13 residues. With 4 bases clipped from V and 4 bases from J, the junction kept 3 bases outside the gene matches. Germline CDR1 SQVTM, CDR2 ANQGSEA. For the CDR3, the DNA is TGCAGCGTTGCTAGCGGGATATCAGATACGCAGTATTTT. Residues: CSVASGISDTQYF.

This sequence joins TRBV30 and TRBJ1-5, with 7 bases identical to TRBD1. CDR1 GTSNPN and CDR2 SVGIG come from the germline V gene (reference sequence). Losses at the gene ends were 1 base for V and 7 bases for J; bases not matched to a gene: 7. The CDR3 sequence is 14 residues long. This chain's CDR3 is CAWSGGTVGQPQHF. The CDR3 bases are TGTGCCTGGAGTGGCGGGACAGTAGGACAGCCCCAGCATTTT.

Only a few counts were recorded for this clone. V usage is TRBV23-1 and J usage is TRBJ2-5; D not resolved. TRBV23-1 is labeled an ORF, and its function is uncertain. The CDR3 sequence is 13 residues long. Trimming removed 8 bases at V and 1 base at J, with 11 bases between. The CDR3 reads CASRSESQETQYF. The CDR3 nucleotides are TGCGCCAGCCGCTCCGAGTCCCAAGAGACCCAGTACTTC.

This clone was seen only a few times. The gene calls are TRBV10-3 and TRBJ2-7, with 8 nucleotides matching TRBD2. The CDR3 consists of 14 residues. The V and J ends lost 8 bases and 5 bases, in that order; junction bases with no gene match: 11. CDR1 and CDR2 (germline): ENHRY, SYGVKD. CDR3 sequence: CAIPPIGRANEQYF. The CDR3 nucleotides are TGTGCCATCCCCCCCATCGGGAGGGCCAACGAGCAGTACTTC.

J is TRBJ1-1 and V is TRBV29-1; 8 bases are a match to TRBD1. V lost 4 bases to trimming and J lost 1 base; unmatched junction nucleotides: 14. Germline CDR1 is SQVTM and CDR2 is ANQGSEA. The CDR3 is made up of 17 amino acids. The CDR3 sequence: CSVVTRPGTGENTEAFF. In nucleotides, the CDR3 is TGCAGCGTTGTGACCCGACCCGGGACAGGAGAGAACACTGAAGCTTTCTTT. Combining the CDR3 with reference TRBV29-1 and TRBJ1-1 gives the whole variable domain SAVISQKPSRDICQRGTSLTIQCQVDSQVTMMFWYRQQPGQSLTLIATANQGSEATYESGFVIDKFPISRPNLTFSTLTVSNMSPEDSSIYLCSVVTRPGTGENTEAFFGQGTRLTVV.

The sample holds a few counts of this clone. This sequence joins TRBV29-1 and TRBJ2-7; 11 nucleotides match TRBD1. V was pared by 8 bases and J by 6 bases, with 9 bases of the junction left unmatched. CDR3 length equals 13 residues. CDR1 and CDR2 (germline): SQVTM, ANQGSEA. The chain's CDR3 is CSIRTGGFGEQYF. CDR3 nucleotide sequence: TGCAGCATACGGACAGGGGGCTTTGGCGAGCAGTACTTC.

This chain connects TRBV6-1 to TRBJ1-1, with TRBD1 as a possible D gene (5 bases). The germline V gene has CDR1 MNHNS and CDR2 SASEGT. Trimming removed 8 bases from V and 1 base from J, with 8 bases in between. The CDR3 is made up of 12 amino acids. CDR3 sequence reads: CASGHWNTEAFF. The CDR3 coding sequence is TGTGCCAGCGGACACTGGAACACTGAAGCTTTCTTT.

The DNA for the CDR3 is TGTGCCAGCAGCTTATCGGACAGGGGGTTCAGGCAGCCCCAGCATTTT. Protein product: CASSLSDRGFRQPQHF. This sequence joins TRBV7-8 and TRBJ1-5; 10 bases map to TRBD1. The CDR3 runs 16 residues. The trim removed 2 bases at V and 7 bases at J, leaving 8 bases unmatched. Germline values: CDR1 SGHVS, CDR2 FQNEAQ.

This clone has a handful of counts. The rearrangement links TRBV7-2 to TRBJ2-7; the D gene is possibly TRBD2 (7 bases). The CDR3 is 13 residues long. In germline, CDR1 is SGHTA, CDR2 FQGNSA. Trimming removed 6 bases at V and 0 bases at J, with 9 bases between. CDR3 amino acids: CASRGGGSYEQYF. The CDR3 DNA follows: TGTGCCAGCAGGGGAGGGGGCTCCTACGAGCAGTACTTC.

The chain links TRBV7-2 to TRBJ1-2, with TRBD1 matching 7 bases. V trimming: 5 bases; J trimming: 7 bases; junction bases outside the gene matches: 10. The CDR3 covers 14 residues. Germline V gene sequence: CDR1 SGHTA, CDR2 FQGNSA. In nucleotides, the CDR3 is TGTGCCAGCAGCACCCGGGACAGCCGAGGTGGCTACACCTTC. Translation gives CASSTRDSRGGYTF.